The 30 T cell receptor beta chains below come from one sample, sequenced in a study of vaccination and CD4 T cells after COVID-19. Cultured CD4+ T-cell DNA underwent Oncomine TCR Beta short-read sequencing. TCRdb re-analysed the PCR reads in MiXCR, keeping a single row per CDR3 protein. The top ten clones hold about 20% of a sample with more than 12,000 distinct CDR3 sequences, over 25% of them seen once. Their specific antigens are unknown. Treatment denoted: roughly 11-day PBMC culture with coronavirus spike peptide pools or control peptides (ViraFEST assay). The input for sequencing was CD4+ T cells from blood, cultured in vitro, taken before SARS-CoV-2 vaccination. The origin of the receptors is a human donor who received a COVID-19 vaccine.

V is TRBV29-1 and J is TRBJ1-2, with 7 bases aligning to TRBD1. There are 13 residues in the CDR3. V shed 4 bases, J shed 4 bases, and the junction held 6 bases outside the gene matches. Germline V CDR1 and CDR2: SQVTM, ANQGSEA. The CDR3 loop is CSVGGGGGYGYTF. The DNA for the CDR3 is TGCAGCGTTGGAGGGGGCGGAGGCTATGGCTACACCTTC.

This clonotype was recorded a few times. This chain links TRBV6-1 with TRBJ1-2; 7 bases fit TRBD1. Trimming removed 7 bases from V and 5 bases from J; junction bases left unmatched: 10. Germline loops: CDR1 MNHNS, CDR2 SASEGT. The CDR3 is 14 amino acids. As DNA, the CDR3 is TGTGCCAGCAAAAAACAGGGCAGGGGGTATGGCTACACCTTC. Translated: CASKKQGRGYGYTF.

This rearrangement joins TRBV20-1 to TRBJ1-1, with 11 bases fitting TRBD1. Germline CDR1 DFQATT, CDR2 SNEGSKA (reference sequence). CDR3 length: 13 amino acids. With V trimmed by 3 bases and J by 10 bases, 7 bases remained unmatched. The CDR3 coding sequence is TGCAGTGCTAGCGGTTCGGGACAGGGGGTAGCTTTCTTT. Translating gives CSASGSGQGVAFF.

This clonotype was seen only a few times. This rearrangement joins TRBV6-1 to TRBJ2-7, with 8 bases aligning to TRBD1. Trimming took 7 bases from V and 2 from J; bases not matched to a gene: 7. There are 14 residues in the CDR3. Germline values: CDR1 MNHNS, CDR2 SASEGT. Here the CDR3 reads CASKGTGVTYEQYF. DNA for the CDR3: TGTGCCAGCAAAGGGACAGGAGTTACCTACGAGCAGTACTTC.

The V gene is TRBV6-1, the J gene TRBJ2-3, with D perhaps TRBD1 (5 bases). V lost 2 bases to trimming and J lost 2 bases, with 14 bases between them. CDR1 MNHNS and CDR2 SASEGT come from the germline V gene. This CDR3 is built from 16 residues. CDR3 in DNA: TGTGCCAGCAGTGAAAGGGGTAGCAGGCTCACAGATACGCAGTATTTT. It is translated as CASSERGSRLTDTQYF.

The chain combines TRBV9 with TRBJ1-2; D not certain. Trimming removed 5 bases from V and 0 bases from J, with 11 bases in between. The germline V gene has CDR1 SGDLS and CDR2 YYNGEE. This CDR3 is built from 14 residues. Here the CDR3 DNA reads TGTGCCAGCAGTCCCGGCGTAACTAACTATGGCTACACCTTC. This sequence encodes CASSPGVTNYGYTF.

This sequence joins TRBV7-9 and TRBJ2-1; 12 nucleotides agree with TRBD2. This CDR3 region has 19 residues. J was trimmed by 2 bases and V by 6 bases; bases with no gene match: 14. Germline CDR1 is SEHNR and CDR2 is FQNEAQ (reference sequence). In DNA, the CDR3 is TGTGCCAGCAGGATTGCCGGACTAGCGGGGCCAAAGACCTACAATGAGCAGTTCTTC. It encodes CASRIAGLAGPKTYNEQFF.

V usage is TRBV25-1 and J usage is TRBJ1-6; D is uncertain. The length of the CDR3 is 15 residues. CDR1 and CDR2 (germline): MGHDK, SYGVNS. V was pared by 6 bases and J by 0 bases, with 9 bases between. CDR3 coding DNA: TGTGCCAGCAGGGACGGTAGCTCCTATAATTCACCCCTCCACTTT. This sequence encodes CASRDGSSYNSPLHF.

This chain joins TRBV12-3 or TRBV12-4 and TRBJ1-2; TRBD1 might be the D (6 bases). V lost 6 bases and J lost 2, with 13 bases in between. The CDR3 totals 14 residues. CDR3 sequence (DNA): TGTGCCAGCAGCTCACAGGGACCAAACTATGGCTACACCTTC. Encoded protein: CASSSQGPNYGYTF.

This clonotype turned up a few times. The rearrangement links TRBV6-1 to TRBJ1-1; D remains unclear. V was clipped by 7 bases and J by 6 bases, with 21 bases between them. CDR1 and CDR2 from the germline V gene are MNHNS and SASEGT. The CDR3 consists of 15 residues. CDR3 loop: CASTLSPGSGAEAFF. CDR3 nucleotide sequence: TGTGCCAGCACATTGAGCCCGGGGTCGGGCGCTGAAGCTTTCTTT.

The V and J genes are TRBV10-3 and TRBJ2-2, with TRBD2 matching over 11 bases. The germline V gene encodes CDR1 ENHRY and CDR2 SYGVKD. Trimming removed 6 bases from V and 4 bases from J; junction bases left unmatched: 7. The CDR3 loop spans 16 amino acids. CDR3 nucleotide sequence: TGTGCCATCAGCACTGTTAGCGGGGGGGCCACCGGGGAGCTGTTTTTT. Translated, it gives CAISTVSGGATGELFF.

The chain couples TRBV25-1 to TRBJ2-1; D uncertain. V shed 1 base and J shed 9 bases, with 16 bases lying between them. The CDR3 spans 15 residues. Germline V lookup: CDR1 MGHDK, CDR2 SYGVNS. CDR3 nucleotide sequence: TGTGCCAGCAGTGAATCCCTCCCGACCCTGGGTGAGCAGTTCTTC. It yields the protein CASSESLPTLGEQFF. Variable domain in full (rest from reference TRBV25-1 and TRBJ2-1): EADIYQTPRYLVIGTGKKITLECSQTMGHDKMYWYQQDPGMELHLIHYSYGVNSTEKGDLSSESTVSRIRTEHFPLTLESARPSHTSQYLCASSESLPTLGEQFFGPGTRLTVL.

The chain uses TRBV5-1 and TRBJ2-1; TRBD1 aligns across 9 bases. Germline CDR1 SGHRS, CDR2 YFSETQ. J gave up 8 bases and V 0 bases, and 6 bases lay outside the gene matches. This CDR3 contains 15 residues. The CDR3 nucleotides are TGCGCCAGCAGCTTGGAGGGGACAGGGCGGGATGAGCAGTTCTTC. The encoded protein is CASSLEGTGRDEQFF.

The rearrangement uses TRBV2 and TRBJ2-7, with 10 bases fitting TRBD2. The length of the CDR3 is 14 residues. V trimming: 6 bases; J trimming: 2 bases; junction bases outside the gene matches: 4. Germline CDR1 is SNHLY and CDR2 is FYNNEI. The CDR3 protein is CASRTGTSAYEQYF. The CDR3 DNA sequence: TGTGCCAGCAGGACCGGGACTAGCGCCTACGAGCAGTACTTC. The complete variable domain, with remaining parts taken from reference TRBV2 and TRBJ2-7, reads EPEVTQTPSHQVTQMGQEVILRCVPISNHLYFYWYRQILGQKVEFLVSFYNNEISEKSEIFDDQFSVERPDGSNFTLKIRSTKLEDSAMYFCASRTGTSAYEQYFGPGTRLTVT.

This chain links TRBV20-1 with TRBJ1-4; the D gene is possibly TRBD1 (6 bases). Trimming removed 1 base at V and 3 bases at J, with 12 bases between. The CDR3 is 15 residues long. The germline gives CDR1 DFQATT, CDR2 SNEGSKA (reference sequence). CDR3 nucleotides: TGCAGTGCTAGAGGAGCAGGGGTGGCTAATGAAAAACTGTTTTTT. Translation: CSARGAGVANEKLFF.

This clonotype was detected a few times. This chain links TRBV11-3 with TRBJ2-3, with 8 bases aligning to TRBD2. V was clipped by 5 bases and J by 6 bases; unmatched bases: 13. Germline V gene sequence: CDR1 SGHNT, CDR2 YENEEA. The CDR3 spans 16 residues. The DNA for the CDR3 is TGTGCCAGCAGCGCGAGGACTAGCTTGGGGATTGATACGCAGTATTTT. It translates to CASSARTSLGIDTQYF.

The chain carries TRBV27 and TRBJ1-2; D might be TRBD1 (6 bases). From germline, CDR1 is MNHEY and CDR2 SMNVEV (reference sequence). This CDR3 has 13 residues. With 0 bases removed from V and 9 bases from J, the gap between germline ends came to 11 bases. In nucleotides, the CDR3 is TGTGCCAGCAGTTTATCGGCGGACAGAAGCTACACCTTC. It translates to CASSLSADRSYTF.

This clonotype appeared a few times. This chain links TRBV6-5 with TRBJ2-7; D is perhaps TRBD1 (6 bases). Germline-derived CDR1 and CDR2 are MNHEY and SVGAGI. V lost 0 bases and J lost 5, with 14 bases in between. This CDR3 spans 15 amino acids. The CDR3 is CASSYSSQGAHEQYF. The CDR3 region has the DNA TGTGCCAGCAGTTACTCTTCACAGGGTGCGCACGAGCAGTACTTC.

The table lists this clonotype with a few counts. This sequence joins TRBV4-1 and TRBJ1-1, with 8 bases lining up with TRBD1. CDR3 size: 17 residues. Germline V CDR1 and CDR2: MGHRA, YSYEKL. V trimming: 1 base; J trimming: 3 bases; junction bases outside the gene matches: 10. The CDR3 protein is CASSQVGRGRGDTEAFF. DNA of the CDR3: TGCGCCAGCAGCCAAGTTGGCAGGGGGCGAGGGGACACTGAAGCTTTCTTT.

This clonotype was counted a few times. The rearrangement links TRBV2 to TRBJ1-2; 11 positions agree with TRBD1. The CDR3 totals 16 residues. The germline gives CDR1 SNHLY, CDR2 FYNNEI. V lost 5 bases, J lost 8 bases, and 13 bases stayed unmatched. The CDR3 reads CASSPVRGQGVDGYTF. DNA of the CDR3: TGTGCCAGCAGTCCGGTTCGGGGACAGGGGGTTGACGGCTACACCTTC.

CDR3 in DNA: TGTGCCAGCAGCCACGGGACAGGGTTGGGAGAGACCCAGTACTTC. Amino acid sequence: CASSHGTGLGETQYF. This chain joins TRBV6-1 and TRBJ2-5, with 9 bases lining up with TRBD1. J lost 4 bases, V lost 6 bases, and 9 bases had no gene match. Germline loops: CDR1 MNHNS, CDR2 SASEGT. The CDR3 has 15 amino acids.

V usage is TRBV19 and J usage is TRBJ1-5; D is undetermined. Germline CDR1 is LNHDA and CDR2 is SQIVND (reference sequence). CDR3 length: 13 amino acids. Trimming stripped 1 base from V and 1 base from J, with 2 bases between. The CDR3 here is CASSIASNQPQHF. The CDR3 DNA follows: TGTGCCAGTAGTATAGCCAGCAATCAGCCCCAGCATTTT.

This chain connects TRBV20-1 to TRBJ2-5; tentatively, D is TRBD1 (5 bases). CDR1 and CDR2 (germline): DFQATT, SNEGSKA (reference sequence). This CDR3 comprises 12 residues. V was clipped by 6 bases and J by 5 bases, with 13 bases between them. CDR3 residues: CSALRAQETQYF. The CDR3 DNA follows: TGCAGTGCCCTCAGGGCCCAGGAGACCCAGTACTTC.

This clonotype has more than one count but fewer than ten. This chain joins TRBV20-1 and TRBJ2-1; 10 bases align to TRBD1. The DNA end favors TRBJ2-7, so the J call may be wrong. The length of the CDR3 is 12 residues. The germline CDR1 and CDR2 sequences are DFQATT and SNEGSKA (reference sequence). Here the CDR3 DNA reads TGCAGTGCTTCTCGGACAGGGGGCGAGCAGTACTTC. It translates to CSASRTGGEQYF.

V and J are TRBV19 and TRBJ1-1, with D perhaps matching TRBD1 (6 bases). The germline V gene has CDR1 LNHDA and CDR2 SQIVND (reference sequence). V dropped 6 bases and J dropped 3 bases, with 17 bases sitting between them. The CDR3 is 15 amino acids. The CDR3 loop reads CASRQLTGWDTEAFF. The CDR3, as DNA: TGTGCCAGTAGACAACTGACAGGTTGGGACACTGAAGCTTTCTTT.

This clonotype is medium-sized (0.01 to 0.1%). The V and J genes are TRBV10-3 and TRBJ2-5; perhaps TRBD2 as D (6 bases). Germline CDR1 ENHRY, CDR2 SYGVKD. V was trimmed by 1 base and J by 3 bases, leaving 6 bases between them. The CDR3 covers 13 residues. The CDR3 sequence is CAISEWREETQYF. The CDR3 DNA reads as TGTGCCATCAGTGAGTGGAGGGAAGAGACCCAGTACTTC.

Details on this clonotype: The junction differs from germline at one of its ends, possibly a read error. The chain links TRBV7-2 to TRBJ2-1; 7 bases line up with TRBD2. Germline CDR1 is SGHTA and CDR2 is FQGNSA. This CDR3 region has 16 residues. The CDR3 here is CASRLLWRGSDNEQFF. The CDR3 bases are TGCGCCAGCAGGCTACTATGGCGGGGGTCAGACAATGAGCAGTTCTTC.

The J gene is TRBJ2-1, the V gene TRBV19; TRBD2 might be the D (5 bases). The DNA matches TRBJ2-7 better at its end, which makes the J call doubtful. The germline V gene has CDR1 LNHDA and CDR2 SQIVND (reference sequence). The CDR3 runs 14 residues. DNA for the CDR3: TGTGCCAGTAGTATCCGGGGTCTCCCAGGACAGCAGTACTTC. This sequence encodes CASSIRGLPGQQYF.

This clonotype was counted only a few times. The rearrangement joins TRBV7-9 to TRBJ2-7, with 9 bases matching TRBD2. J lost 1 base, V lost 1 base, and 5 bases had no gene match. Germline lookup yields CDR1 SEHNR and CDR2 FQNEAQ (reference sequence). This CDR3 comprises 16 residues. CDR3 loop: CASSLGVAGESYEQYF. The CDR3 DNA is TGTGCCAGCAGCTTAGGTGTAGCGGGGGAGTCCTACGAGCAGTACTTC.

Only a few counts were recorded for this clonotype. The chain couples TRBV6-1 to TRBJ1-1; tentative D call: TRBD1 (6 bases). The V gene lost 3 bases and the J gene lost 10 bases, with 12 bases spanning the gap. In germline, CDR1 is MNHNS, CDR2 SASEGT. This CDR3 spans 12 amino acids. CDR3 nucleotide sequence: TGTGCCAGCAGTGAGGTGGGGGCGAGAGCTTTCTTT. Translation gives CASSEVGARAFF.